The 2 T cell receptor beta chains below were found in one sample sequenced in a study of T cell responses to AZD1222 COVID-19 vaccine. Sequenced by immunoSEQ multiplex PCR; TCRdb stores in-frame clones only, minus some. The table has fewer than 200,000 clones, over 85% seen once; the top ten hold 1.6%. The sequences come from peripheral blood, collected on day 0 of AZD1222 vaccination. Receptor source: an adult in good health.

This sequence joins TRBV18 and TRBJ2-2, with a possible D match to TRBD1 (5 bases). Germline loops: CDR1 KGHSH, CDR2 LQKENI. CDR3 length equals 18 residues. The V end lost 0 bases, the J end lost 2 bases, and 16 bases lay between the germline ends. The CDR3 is CASSPPNVRQGNTGELFF. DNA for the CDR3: TGTGCCAGCTCACCACCGAACGTGCGGCAGGGAAACACCGGGGAGCTGTTTTTT.

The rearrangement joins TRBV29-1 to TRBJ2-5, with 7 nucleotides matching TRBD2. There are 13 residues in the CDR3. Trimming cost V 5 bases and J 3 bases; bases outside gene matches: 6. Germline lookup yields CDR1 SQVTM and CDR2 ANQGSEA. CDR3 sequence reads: CSVQAGEKETQYF. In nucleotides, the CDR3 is TGCAGCGTTCAGGCGGGGGAAAAAGAGACCCAGTACTTC.